The rows below give T cell receptor beta chains drawn from one sample of a study of human T cells and chemical hapten exposure. In TCRdb, the RACE reads were re-called with MiXCR into one record per CDR3 protein. The sample includes roughly 81,000 distinct CDR3 sequences, 8.5% to 9% of them seen just once. This specimen was whole blood, taken in connection with sensitization to the hapten diphenylcyclopropenone (DPC). These receptors all come from a man in his forties or fifties with alopecia areata. Some clones in this sample may be carry-over from other donors' samples. CDR3s include the opening cysteine and the closing phenylalanine or tryptophan. D genes are given only for firm matches. Size tells how often a clone was seen (once, few, many) or the class of an expanded clone, and some rows leave it out.

d_gene,abundance,v_gene,j_gene,CDR3aa,CDR3nt
.,.,TRBV19,TRBJ1-1,CASRWGDTEAFF,TGTGCCAGTAGATGGGGGGACACTGAAGCTTTCTTT
TRBD1,once,TRBV5-6,TRBJ1-3,CASSLVDRGGNTIYF,TGTGCCAGCAGCTTGGTGGACAGGGGAGGAAACACCATATATTTT
TRBD1,many,TRBV28,TRBJ1-2,CASFADRNTYTF,TGTGCCAGCTTTGCGGACAGGAATACCTACACCTTC
.,many,TRBV6-2/TRBV6-3,TRBJ1-1,CASSYFPRMMNTEAFF,TGTGCCAGCAGTTACTTTCCCCGGATGATGAACACTGAAGCTTTCTTT
TRBD2,.,TRBV6-5,TRBJ2-3,CASSTLAGEVVDTQYF,TGTGCCAGCAGCACACTAGCGGGAGAAGTCGTGGATACGCAGTATTTT
TRBD2,.,TRBV19,TRBJ2-5,CASSPGGTSGPMEETQYF,TGTGCCAGTAGTCCCGGGGGGACTAGCGGCCCAATGGAAGAGACCCAGTACTTC
TRBD1,few,TRBV20-1,TRBJ1-1,CSAPGQGWTEAFF,TGCAGTGCTCCGGGACAGGGCTGGACTGAAGCTTTCTTT
.,.,TRBV28,TRBJ1-5,CASRGLPIGNQPQHF,TGTGCCAGCAGGGGGCTCCCTATCGGCAATCAGCCCCAGCATTTT
.,.,TRBV20-1,TRBJ2-3,CSGQGLFDTQYF,TGCAGTGGTCAGGGGCTTTTTGATACGCAGTATTTT
TRBD1,.,TRBV20-1,TRBJ1-5,CSARPGQGARSNQPQHF,TGCAGTGCGCGACCGGGACAGGGGGCCCGGAGCAATCAGCCCCAGCATTTT